The clone carrying this TCR beta chain showed up just a few times. As yet, its antigen is unknown. These data come from a study of T cells after yellow fever vaccination. Turning to the study itself: Fractions with few cells were prepared using SMART-Seq v4 Ultra Low Input.

Whole-study results and caveats: Overlap between CD4 and CD8 compartments was detected for a small share of clonotypes. Subsequent to the booster, the majority of primary-vaccination clones reappeared (around 96% CD4, 80% to 90% CD8).

Looked up from germline, CDR1 is SGHNT and CDR2 is YYREEE (reference sequence). Trimming took 4 bases from V and 0 from J, leaving 13 bases between them. The length of the CDR3 is 16 residues. In making TCR cDNA, 5'RACE template switching added a universal primer site and UMIs to it. TCRdb ran MiXCR on the 5' RACE reads and lists one entry per CDR3 protein. The sample includes 300,000 or so distinct CDR3 sequences, 7% to 10% of them seen just once. The sequences come from PBMCs, collected about 49 days after the first yellow fever vaccination. V usage is TRBV5-4 and J usage is TRBJ2-2; D is ambiguous. This TCR came from a man between 18 and 35 years old who received the YFV17D yellow fever vaccine. The DNA of the CDR3 is TGTGCCAGCAGCCGTCCTCTACCAACGAACACCGGGGAGCTGTTTTTT. This codes for CASSRPLPTNTGELFF.